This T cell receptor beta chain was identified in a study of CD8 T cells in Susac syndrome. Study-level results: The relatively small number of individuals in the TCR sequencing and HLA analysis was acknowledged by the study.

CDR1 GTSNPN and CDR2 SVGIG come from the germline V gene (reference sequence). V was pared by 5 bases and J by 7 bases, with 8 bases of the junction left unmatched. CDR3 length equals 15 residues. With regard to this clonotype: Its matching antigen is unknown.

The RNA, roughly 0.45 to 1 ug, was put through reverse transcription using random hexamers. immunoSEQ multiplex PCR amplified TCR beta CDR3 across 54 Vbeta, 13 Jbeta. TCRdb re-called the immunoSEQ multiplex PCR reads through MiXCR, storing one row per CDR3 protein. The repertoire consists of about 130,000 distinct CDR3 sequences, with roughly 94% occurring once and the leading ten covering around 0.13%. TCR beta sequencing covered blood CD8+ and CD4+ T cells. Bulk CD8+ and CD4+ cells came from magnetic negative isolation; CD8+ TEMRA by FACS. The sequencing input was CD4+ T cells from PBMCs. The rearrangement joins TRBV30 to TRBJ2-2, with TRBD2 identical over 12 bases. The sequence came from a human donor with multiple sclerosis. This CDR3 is CAWSGTSGLVGELFF. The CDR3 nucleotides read TGTGCCTGGTCCGGGACTAGCGGGTTGGTCGGGGAGCTGTTTTTT.